This T cell receptor (beta chain) was identified during a study of shared clonotypes between healthy human individuals. V was clipped by 4 bases and J by 4 bases; unmatched bases: 1. This CDR3 comprises 12 residues. CDR1 and CDR2 (germline): SNHLY, FYNNEI. A note on this clone: Its antigen remains unidentified.

The repertoire was sequenced with immunoSEQ multiplex PCR; TCRdb's copy has only in-frame clones and lacks some. Altogether about 2 million clones are present, roughly 96% being singletons, with the ten largest covering 0.1% to 0.15%. The study's findings and limits: Exclusively blood specimens were collected; tissue repertoires likely differ. A handful of donors showed sharing of about 5.5% of naive CD4 clonotypes.

V gene TRBV2 combines with J gene TRBJ2-7, with 7 bases matching TRBD1. Material: naive CD4+ T cells sorted from blood. The subset was: CD45RA+ positively selected. The TCR originated in a man younger than 35 in good health. CDR3 protein: CASSGGQYEQYF. The CDR3 nucleotides read TGTGCCAGCAGTGGGGGACAGTACGAGCAGTACTTC.